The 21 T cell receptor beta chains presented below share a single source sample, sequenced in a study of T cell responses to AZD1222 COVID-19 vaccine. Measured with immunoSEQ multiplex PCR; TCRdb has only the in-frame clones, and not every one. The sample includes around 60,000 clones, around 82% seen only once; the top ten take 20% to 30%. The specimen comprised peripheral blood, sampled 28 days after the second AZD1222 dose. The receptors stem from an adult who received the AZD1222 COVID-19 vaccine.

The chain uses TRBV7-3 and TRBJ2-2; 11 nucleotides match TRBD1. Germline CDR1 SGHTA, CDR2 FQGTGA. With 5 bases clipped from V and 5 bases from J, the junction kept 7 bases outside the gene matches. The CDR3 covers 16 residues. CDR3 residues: CASSPGQGAVTGELFF. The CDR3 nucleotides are TGTGCCAGCAGCCCCGGACAGGGGGCTGTGACCGGGGAGCTGTTTTTT.

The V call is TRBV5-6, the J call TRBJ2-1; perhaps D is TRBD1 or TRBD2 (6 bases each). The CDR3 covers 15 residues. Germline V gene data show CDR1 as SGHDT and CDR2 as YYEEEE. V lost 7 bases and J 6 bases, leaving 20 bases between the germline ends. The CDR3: CASGLQGGPGNEQFF. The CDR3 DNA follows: TGTGCCAGCGGACTACAGGGTGGTCCGGGCAATGAGCAGTTCTTC. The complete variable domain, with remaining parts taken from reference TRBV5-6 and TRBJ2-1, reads DAGVTQSPTHLIKTRGQQVTLRCSPKSGHDTVSWYQQALGQGPQFIFQYYEEEERQRGNFPDRFSGHQFPNYSSELNVNALLLGDSALYLCASGLQGGPGNEQFFGPGTRLTVL.

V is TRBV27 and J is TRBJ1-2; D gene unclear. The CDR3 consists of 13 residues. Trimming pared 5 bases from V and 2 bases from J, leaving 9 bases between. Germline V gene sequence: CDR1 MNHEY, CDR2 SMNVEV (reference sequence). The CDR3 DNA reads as TGTGCCAGCAGTCGTTACGGAAACTATGGCTACACCTTC. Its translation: CASSRYGNYGYTF.

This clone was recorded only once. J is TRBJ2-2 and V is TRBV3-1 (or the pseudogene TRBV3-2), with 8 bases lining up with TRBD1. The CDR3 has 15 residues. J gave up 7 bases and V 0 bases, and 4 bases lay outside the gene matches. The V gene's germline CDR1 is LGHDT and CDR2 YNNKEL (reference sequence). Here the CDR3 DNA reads TGTGCCAGCAGCCAAGATCGACAGGGGTTCGGGGAGCTGTTTTTT. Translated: CASSQDRQGFGELFF.

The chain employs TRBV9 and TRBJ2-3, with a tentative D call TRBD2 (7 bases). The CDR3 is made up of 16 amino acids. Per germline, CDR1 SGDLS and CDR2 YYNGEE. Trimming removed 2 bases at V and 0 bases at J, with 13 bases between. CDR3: CASSVGHSGSTDTQYF. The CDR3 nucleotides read TGTGCCAGCAGCGTGGGACATAGCGGGAGCACAGATACGCAGTATTTT.

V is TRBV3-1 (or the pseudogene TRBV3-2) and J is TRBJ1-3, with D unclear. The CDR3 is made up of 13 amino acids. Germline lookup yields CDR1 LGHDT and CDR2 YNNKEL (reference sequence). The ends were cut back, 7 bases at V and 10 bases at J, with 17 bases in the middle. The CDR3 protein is CASTKGVGRTIYF. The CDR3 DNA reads TGTGCCAGCACGAAAGGCGTAGGGAGAACCATATATTTT.

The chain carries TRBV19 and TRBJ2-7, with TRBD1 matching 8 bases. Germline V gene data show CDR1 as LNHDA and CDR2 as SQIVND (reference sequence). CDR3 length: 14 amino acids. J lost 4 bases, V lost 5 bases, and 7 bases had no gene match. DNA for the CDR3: TGTGCCAGTAGTCCCCGGACAGGGCCTTACGAGCAGTACTTC. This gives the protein CASSPRTGPYEQYF. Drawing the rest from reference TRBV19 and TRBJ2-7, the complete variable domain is DGGITQSPKYLFRKEGQNVTLSCEQNLNHDAMYWYRQDPGQGLRLIYYSQIVNDFQKGDIAEGYSVSREKKESFPLTVTSAQKNPTAFYLCASSPRTGPYEQYFGPGTRLTVT.

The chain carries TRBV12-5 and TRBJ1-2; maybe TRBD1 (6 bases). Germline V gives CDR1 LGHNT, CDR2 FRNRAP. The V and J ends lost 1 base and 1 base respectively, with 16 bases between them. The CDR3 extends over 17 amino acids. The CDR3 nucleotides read TGTGCTAGTGGTTTGGCACCCGCGGGGGCTGATAACTATGGCTACACCTTC. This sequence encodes CASGLAPAGADNYGYTF.

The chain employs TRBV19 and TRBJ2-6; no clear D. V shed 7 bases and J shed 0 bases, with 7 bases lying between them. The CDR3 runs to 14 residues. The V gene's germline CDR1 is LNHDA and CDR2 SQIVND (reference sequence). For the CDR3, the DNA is TGTGCCAGTAAGGTGGACTCTGGGGCCAACGTCCTGACTTTC. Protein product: CASKVDSGANVLTF.

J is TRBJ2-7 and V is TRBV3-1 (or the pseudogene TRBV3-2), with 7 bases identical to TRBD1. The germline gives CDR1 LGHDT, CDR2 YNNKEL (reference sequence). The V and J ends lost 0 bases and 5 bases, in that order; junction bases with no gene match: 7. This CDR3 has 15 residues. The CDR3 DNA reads TGTGCCAGCAGCCAAGATAACAGGGGTTTTGACGAGCAGTACTTC. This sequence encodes CASSQDNRGFDEQYF.

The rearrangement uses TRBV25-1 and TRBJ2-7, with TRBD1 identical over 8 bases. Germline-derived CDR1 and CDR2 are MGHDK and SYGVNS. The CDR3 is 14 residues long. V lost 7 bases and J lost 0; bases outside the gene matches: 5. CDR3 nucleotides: TGTGCCAGCACCCAAGGGACAGGCTCCTACGAGCAGTACTTC. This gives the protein CASTQGTGSYEQYF.

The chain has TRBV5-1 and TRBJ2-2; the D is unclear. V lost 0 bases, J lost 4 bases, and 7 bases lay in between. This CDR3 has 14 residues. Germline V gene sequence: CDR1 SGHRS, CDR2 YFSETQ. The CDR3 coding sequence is TGCGCCAGCAGCTTGGGTGGGTTCACCGGGGAGCTGTTTTTT. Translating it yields CASSLGGFTGELFF.

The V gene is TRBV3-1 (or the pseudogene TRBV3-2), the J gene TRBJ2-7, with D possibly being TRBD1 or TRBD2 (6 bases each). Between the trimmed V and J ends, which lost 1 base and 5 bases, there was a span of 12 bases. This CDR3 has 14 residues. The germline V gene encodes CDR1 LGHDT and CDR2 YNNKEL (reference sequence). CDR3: CASSQAGAGNEQYF. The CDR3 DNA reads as TGTGCCAGCAGCCAAGCGGGGGCCGGTAACGAGCAGTACTTC.

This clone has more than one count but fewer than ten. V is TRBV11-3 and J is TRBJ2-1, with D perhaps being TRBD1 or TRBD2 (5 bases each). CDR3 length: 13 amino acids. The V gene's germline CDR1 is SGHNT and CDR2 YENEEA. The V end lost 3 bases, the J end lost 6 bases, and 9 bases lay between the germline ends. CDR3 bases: TGTGCCAGCAGCTTTTCGGGACCCAATGAGCAGTTCTTC. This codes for CASSFSGPNEQFF.

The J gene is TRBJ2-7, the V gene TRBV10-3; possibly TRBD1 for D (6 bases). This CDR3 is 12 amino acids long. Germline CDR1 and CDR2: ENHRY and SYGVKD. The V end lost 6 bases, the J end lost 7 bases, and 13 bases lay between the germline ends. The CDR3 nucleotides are TGTGCCATCAGGAGGGGGACGGGAGAGCAGTACTTC. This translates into CAIRRGTGEQYF.

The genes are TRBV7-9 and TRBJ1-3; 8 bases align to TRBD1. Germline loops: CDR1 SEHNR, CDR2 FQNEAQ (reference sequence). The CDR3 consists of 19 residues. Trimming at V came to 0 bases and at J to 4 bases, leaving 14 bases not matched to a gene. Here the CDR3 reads CASSLAATKGTGVGNTIYF. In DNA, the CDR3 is TGTGCCAGCAGCTTAGCAGCAACCAAAGGGACAGGAGTAGGAAACACCATATATTTT. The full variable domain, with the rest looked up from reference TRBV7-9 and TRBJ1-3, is DTGVSQNPRHKITKRGQNVTFRCDPISEHNRLYWYRQTLGQGPEFLTYFQNEAQLEKSRLLSDRFSAERPKGSFSTLEIQRTEQGDSAMYLCASSLAATKGTGVGNTIYFGEGSWLTVV.

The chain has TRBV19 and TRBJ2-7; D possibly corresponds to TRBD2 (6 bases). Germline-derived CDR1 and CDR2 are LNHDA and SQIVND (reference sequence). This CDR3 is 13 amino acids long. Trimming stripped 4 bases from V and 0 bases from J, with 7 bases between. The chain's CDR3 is CASSRGVSYEQYF. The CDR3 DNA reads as TGTGCCAGTAGTAGGGGGGTCTCCTACGAGCAGTACTTC. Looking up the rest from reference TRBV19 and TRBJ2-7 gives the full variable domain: DGGITQSPKYLFRKEGQNVTLSCEQNLNHDAMYWYRQDPGQGLRLIYYSQIVNDFQKGDIAEGYSVSREKKESFPLTVTSAQKNPTAFYLCASSRGVSYEQYFGPGTRLTVT.

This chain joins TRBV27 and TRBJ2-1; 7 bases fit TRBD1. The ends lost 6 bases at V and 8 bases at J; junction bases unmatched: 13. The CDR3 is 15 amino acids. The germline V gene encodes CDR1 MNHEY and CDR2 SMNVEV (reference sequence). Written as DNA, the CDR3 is TGTGCCAGCAGAGAACACAGGGGCCCCTTGGATGAGCAGTTCTTC. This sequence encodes CASREHRGPLDEQFF.

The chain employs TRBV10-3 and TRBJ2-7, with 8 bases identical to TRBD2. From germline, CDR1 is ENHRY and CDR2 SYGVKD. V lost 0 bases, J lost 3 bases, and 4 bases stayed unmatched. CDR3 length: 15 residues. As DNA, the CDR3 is TGTGCCATCAGTGAGTCCAGCGGGAGTATCTACGAGCAGTACTTC. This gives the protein CAISESSGSIYEQYF.

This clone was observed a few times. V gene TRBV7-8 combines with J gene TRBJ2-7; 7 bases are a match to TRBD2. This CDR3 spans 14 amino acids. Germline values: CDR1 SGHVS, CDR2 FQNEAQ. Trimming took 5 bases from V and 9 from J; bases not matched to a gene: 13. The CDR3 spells CASSPHRTREVQYF. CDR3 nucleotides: TGTGCCAGCAGCCCACATCGGACTCGGGAGGTGCAGTACTTC.

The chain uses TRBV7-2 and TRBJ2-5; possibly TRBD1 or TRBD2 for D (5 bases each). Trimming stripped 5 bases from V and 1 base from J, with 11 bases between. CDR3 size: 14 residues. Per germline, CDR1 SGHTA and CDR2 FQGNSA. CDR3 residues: CASSPSGTQETQYF. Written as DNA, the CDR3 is TGTGCCAGCAGCCCCTCAGGGACCCAAGAGACCCAGTACTTC.